The present entry profiles one TCR beta chain with its context. Authors' data handling: Amplified reference gene primers provided the basis for estimating nucleated cell counts. The method was immunoSEQ multiplex PCR; TCRdb's version includes in-frame clones alone and lacks a portion of them. The V and J calls and clone size were taken over from that table, and D and trimming were inferred from the DNA. The repertoire holds more than 20,000 clones, over 60% seen once, with 9.5% to 15% in the top ten. This sample was taken from a study of blood T cell repertoires in COVID-19. Background on the study: Samples taken during acute and convalescent COVID-19 were collected in the United States, Italy and Spain. T cells, B-cell-depleted T cells, or PBMCs provided the cDNA or gDNA that served as material.

Germline V gives CDR1 ENHRY, CDR2 SYGVKD. The CDR3 is 13 amino acids. Trimming cost V 4 bases and J 5 bases, with 11 bases left between them. The TCR was taken from a man between 60 and 75 years old with active COVID-19. This chain links TRBV10-3 with TRBJ1-1; D might be TRBD1 (6 bases). Sequencing was done on a sample of peripheral blood. The CDR3 spells CAISVDRSTEAFF. CDR3 coding DNA: TGTGCCATCAGTGTAGACAGGTCGACTGAAGCTTTCTTT.